This T cell receptor beta chain was sequenced for a study of blood T cells in healthy people across ages. CDR3 length: 17 residues. The junction had 12 bases not matched to a gene; V was cut back by 6 bases and J by 3 bases. Per germline, CDR1 ENHRY and CDR2 SYGVKD. With a J-beta primer mix and a sample-barcoded 5' primer, a second PCR ran roughly 6 to 11 cycles. Through a template-switch adaptor with 12 random nucleotides, each cDNA molecule received a tag. TCRdb recomputed calls from the 5' RACE reads with MiXCR, one row per CDR3 protein. The sample comprises more than 600,000 distinct CDR3 sequences, just under 25% of which are singletons, and 9.4% rests with the top ten. The same sample was also studied in work on T cells of mothers and their children. That work adds: A few healthy Caucasian mothers, along with their six children, were the donors. Related mother-child pairs shared marginally more repertoire than unrelated pairs, though not significantly.

The chain joins TRBV10-3 to TRBJ1-2; 11 bases are shared with TRBD1. The sequenced sample was blood. The TCR was taken from a boy aged 10-17 years in good health. The chain's CDR3 is CAISRDRDRGEYYGYTF. In DNA, the CDR3 is TGTGCCATCAGCAGAGACCGGGACAGGGGGGAATACTATGGCTACACCTTC.